The sequence of this TCR beta chain was determined in a study of blood T cells in healthy people across ages. The study's findings and limits: There was a strong correlation between TCR beta diversity and naive T cell percentage.

Germline V gene data show CDR1 as SGHTA and CDR2 as FQGNSA. V shed 1 base and J 6 bases; nucleotides not matched to a gene: 4. The CDR3 is made up of 14 amino acids. A second PCR, run for roughly 7 to 12 cycles, used a sample-barcoded 5' primer plus a J-beta primer mix. MiXCR, run by TCRdb on the 5' RACE reads, gives a single entry per CDR3 protein. The sample shows under 2,000,000 distinct CDR3 sequences, just under 50% of them seen only once. This clonotype was seen a few times. Antigen specificity is unknown. This clonotype was sampled from a woman aged 40-49 years in good health. V and J are TRBV7-2 and TRBJ2-5; the match to TRBD1 covers 8 bases. The specimen sequenced was blood. This chain's CDR3 is CASSLGDRGKTQYF. In DNA form, the CDR3 reads TGTGCCAGCAGCTTAGGAGACAGGGGAAAGACCCAGTACTTC.